This T cell receptor beta chain was recovered during a study of cytomegalovirus exposure and HLA in healthy donors. With 60 Vbeta and 13 Jbeta primers, the PCR was carried out. The data were produced by immunoSEQ multiplex PCR, yet TCRdb's version contains in-frame clones alone and is incomplete. Among hundreds of thousands of clones, 77% were seen once, and the ten largest hold about 2.5%. The ends lost 3 bases at V and 4 bases at J; junction bases unmatched: 13. This CDR3 has 16 residues. CDR1 and CDR2 from the germline V gene are SGDLS and YYNGEE. Overall study results and limits: Equally common other TCR beta chains were less clonally expanded than HLA-associated ones, a later analysis found.

Regarding this clone: Its antigen remains unidentified.

The TCR originated in an older woman in good health and CMV-seropositive. This chain connects TRBV9 to TRBJ2-7; TRBD1 matches 7 bases. Sequenced sample: PBMCs. The CDR3 DNA follows: TGTGCCAGCAGCGAGGGGCCGGACAGGACGGTATACGAGCAGTACTTC. This encodes CASSEGPDRTVYEQYF.